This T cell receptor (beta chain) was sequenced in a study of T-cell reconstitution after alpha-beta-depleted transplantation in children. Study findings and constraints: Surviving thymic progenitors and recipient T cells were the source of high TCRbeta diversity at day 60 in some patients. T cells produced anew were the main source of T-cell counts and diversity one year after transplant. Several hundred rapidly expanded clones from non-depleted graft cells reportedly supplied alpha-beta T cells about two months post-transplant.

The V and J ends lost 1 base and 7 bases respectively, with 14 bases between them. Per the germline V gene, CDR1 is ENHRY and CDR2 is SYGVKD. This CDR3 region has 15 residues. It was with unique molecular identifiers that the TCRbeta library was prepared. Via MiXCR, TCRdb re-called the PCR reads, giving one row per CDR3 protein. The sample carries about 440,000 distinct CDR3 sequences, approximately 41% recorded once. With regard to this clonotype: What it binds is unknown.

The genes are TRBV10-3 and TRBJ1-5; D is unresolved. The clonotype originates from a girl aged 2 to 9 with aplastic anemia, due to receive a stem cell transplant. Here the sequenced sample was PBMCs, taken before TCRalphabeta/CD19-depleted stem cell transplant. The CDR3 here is CAISEWAGGGQPQHF. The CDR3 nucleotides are TGTGCCATCAGTGAGTGGGCCGGCGGAGGCCAGCCCCAGCATTTT.